These T cell receptor beta chains were read from a single sample in a study of cytomegalovirus exposure and HLA in healthy donors. Sequenced by immunoSEQ multiplex PCR; TCRdb stores in-frame clones only, minus some. The table records 70,000 to 90,000 clones, more than 70% of them present only once. Sequenced material: PBMCs. These receptors all come from a man in his forties in good health and CMV-seronegative. Each CDR3 is given with its conserved first and last residue. D genes are given only for firm matches. Size is stated for part of the rows, as once, few or many counts, or as a class when the clone is expanded.

>TRBV28|12|-|TRBJ1-1|-
TGTGCCAGCACCCTATCTCACACTGAAGCTTTCTTT
CASTLSHTEAFF
>TRBV6-1|17|-|TRBJ2-4|-
TGTGCCAGCAGTGACACAGGGTTTATCTGGGCCAAAAACATTCAGTACTTC
CASSDTGFIWAKNIQYF
>TRBV27|14|-|TRBJ2-1|-
TGTGCCAGCAGTTCCCGTGGACAGCACAATGAGCAGTTCTTC
CASSSRGQHNEQFF
>TRBV7-9|11|-|TRBJ1-1|-
TGTGCCAGCAGCTCGGGTCCTGAAGCTTTCTTT
CASSSGPEAFF
>TRBV6-5|13|-|TRBJ1-1|-
TGTGCCAGCAGTTACGGCGGGTCGGCCGAAGCTTTCTTT
CASSYGGSAEAFF
>TRBV7-8|12|-|TRBJ1-5|-
TGTGCCAGCAGCCCAACTAATCAGCCCCAGCATTTT
CASSPTNQPQHF
>TRBV7-7|14|-|TRBJ2-5|TRBD2
TGTGCTAGCAGCCCACCGGGACTACAAGAGACCCAGTACTTC
CASSPPGLQETQYF
>TRBV6-1|11|-|TRBJ1-4|-
TGTGCCAGCAGTCTCGGTGAAAAACTGTTTTTT
CASSLGEKLFF
>TRBV9|18|few|TRBJ1-1|-
TGTGCCAGCAGCCCCCCGGGGAGGGACGCGGGTATGAACACTGAAGCTTTCTTT
CASSPPGRDAGMNTEAFF
>TRBV6-5|14|few|TRBJ1-6|-
TGTGCCAGCAGTTATCGGGGTTATAATTCACCCCTCCACTTT
CASSYRGYNSPLHF
>TRBV28|12|-|TRBJ1-1|-
TGTGCCAGCAAGGACAGTAACACTGAAGCTTTCTTT
CASKDSNTEAFF
>TRBV7-8|18|-|TRBJ2-1|-
TGTGCCAGCAGCTTACCCAGGGAAGGCCCTACAATATCTCGGGAGCAGTTCTTC
CASSLPREGPTISREQFF
>TRBV9|14|-|TRBJ2-7|TRBD2
TGTGCCAGCAGCGAGGGACTAGCGGGTCACGAGCAGTACTTC
CASSEGLAGHEQYF
>TRBV6-5|14|-|TRBJ1-4|-
TGTGCCAGCAGTTCTACCGCGGGAGGGGAAAAACTGTTTTTT
CASSSTAGGEKLFF
>TRBV25-1|14|-|TRBJ1-2|-
TGTGCCAGCAGGGAGGGGACCAGGGATTATGGCTACACCTTC
CASREGTRDYGYTF
>TRBV11-2|16|-|TRBJ1-3|-
TGTGCCAGCAGCTCGCCCAGGGGTCGTCCTGGAAACACCATATATTTT
CASSSPRGRPGNTIYF
>TRBV6-1|16|-|TRBJ2-2|-
TGTGCCAGCAGTGCAAATCCGGGTGCCGGGACCGGGGAGCTGTTTTTT
CASSANPGAGTGELFF
>TRBV28|15|-|TRBJ2-1|TRBD1
TGTGCCAGCAGTTCCCTGACAGGGTCCTACAATGAGCAGTTCTTC
CASSSLTGSYNEQFF
>TRBV5-1|18|-|TRBJ1-4|-
TGCGCCAGCAGCTTGACGTTTCGGGAGTCGGGACGCAATGAAAAACTGTTTTTT
CASSLTFRESGRNEKLFF
>TRBV6-5|16|-|TRBJ2-7|-
TGTGCCAGCAGTTACTCGGTCTCCTCGAGCTCCTACGAGCAGTACTTC
CASSYSVSSSSYEQYF
>TRBV9|16|once|TRBJ1-6|TRBD1
TGTGCCAGCAGCCCCCGCCCAGGGGGGCTTGGATCACCCCTCCACTTT
CASSPRPGGLGSPLHF
>TRBV5-1|13|-|TRBJ2-7|-
TGCGCCAGCAGCTTGCGGTGGGAGGACGAGCAGTACTTC
CASSLRWEDEQYF
>TRBV7-3|14|-|TRBJ1-1|TRBD1
TGTGCCAGCAGCTCAGGACAGGGGGAGACTGAAGCTTTCTTT
CASSSGQGETEAFF
>TRBV18|15|-|TRBJ2-3|TRBD2
TGTGCCAGCTCACCGCAAGCGGGGAGCACAGATACGCAGTATTTT
CASSPQAGSTDTQYF
>TRBV7-3|14|-|TRBJ2-7|-
TGTGCCAGCAGCTTAAGGCAGGGCTCCTACGAGCAGTACTTC
CASSLRQGSYEQYF
>TRBV28|15|-|TRBJ2-7|-
TGTGCCAGCAGTGCACGGACAGCTTATTCCTACGAGCAGTACTTC
CASSARTAYSYEQYF
>TRBV25-1|17|-|TRBJ2-7|TRBD1
TGTGCCAGCAGTAGGACATCCGGGACAGTGGGGCCCTACGAGCAGTACTTC
CASSRTSGTVGPYEQYF
>TRBV19|12|-|TRBJ1-6|-
TGTGCCAGTAGTATTAGAAATTCACCCCTCCACTTT
CASSIRNSPLHF
>TRBV28|13|-|TRBJ1-1|-
TGTGCCAGCAGTTTACCCGGGGGGACCGAAGCTTTCTTT
CASSLPGGTEAFF
>TRBV25-1|13|-|TRBJ1-2|-
TGTGCCAGCACCCCGGGGGGCATAGGAGGCTACACCTTC
CASTPGGIGGYTF
>TRBV28|15|few|TRBJ1-5|-
TGTGCCAGCAGTTTAAGGGGTACAGGCAATCAGCCCCAGCATTTT
CASSLRGTGNQPQHF
>TRBV28|15|-|TRBJ1-1|TRBD1
TGTGCCAGCGGGCTGGACAGGGGACTGAACACTGAAGCTTTCTTT
CASGLDRGLNTEAFF
>TRBV6-6|13|-|TRBJ2-7|-
TGTGCCAGCAACACCGCCCCAGGATGGGAGCAGTGCTTC
CASNTAPGWEQCF
>TRBV6-5|13|-|TRBJ2-3|-
TGTGCCAGCAGTGACTCCCCGGAAGGAGCGCAGTATTTT
CASSDSPEGAQYF
>TRBV6-6|14|-|TRBJ1-2|-
TGTGCCAGCAGTTACCCACAGGGATCGCATGGCTACACCTTC
CASSYPQGSHGYTF
>TRBV5-1|14|few|TRBJ2-7|TRBD1
TGCGCCAGCAGCTTGGGAGGGACAGGGGGAGGTAGATACTTC
CASSLGGTGGGRYF
>TRBV5-1|16|-|TRBJ1-1|TRBD1
TGCGCCAGCAGCTTGTTAGCAGGGGGTGGGTACACTGAAGCTTTCTTT
CASSLLAGGGYTEAFF
>TRBV7-9|13|once|TRBJ1-1|-
TGTGCCAGCAGCTTAGGAGTAACCGCTGAAGCTTTCTTT
CASSLGVTAEAFF
>TRBV28|16|few|TRBJ2-7|-
TGTGCCAGCACACCATCCGGGACAACTGCCTCCTACGAGCAGTACTTC
CASTPSGTTASYEQYF
>TRBV27|15|-|TRBJ2-7|-
TGTGCCAGCACCAGGACAGCCTCCTTTCACTACGAGCAGTACTTC
CASTRTASFHYEQYF
>TRBV14|15|few|TRBJ1-4|-
TGTGCCAGCAGCCACCAGGCAGGGTGGGCAGAAAAACTGTTTTTT
CASSHQAGWAEKLFF
>TRBV19|16|-|TRBJ1-5|TRBD1
TGTGCCAGTAGCAAGAACTACAGGGGTAGCAATCAGCCCCAGCATTTT
CASSKNYRGSNQPQHF
>TRBV5-4|16|-|TRBJ2-3|TRBD2
TGTGCCAGCAGCCTGAAACTAGCGGGGGGCACAGATACGCAGTATTTT
CASSLKLAGGTDTQYF
>TRBV5-1|17|-|TRBJ2-3|TRBD2
TGCGCCAGCAGCCCCACGACTAGCGGGGAAAGCACAGATACGCAGTATTTT
CASSPTTSGESTDTQYF
>TRBV9|16|-|TRBJ2-1|TRBD1
TGTGCCAGCAGCATGACCGGGACAGGGGCCTACAATGAGCAGTTCTTC
CASSMTGTGAYNEQFF
>TRBV6-6|16|-|TRBJ1-1|TRBD1
TGTGCCAGCAGCACCCCCAGACAGGGGTCGGACACTGAAGCTTTCTTT
CASSTPRQGSDTEAFF
>TRBV5-1|12|-|TRBJ2-1|-
TGCGCCAGCAGCCCGACCGGAGGTGAGCAGTTCTTC
CASSPTGGEQFF
>TRBV27|16|-|TRBJ2-1|-
TGTGCCAGCAGTTTAGAGGCGGGGACAGCCTACAATGAGCAGTTCTTC
CASSLEAGTAYNEQFF
>TRBV7-8|13|-|TRBJ2-5|-
TGTGCCAGCAGCTTAGACAGCCAAGAGACCCAGTACTTC
CASSLDSQETQYF
>TRBV30|13|-|TRBJ1-1|-
TGTGCCTGGAGTGTCGTCAGTGACACTGAAGCTTTCTTT
CAWSVVSDTEAFF
>TRBV7-9|14|-|TRBJ1-2|TRBD1
TGTGCCAGCAGACCAACAGGGGGCATAGTCGGCTACACCTTC
CASRPTGGIVGYTF
>TRBV5-6|16|-|TRBJ2-5|TRBD2
TGTGCCAGCAGCCCTCGGGGACTAGCGGGACAGGAGACCCAGTACTTC
CASSPRGLAGQETQYF
>TRBV11-2|16|-|TRBJ2-7|-
TGTGCCAGCAGCTTAGATCGAGGGGGGGGACTTTCCGAGCAGTACTTC
CASSLDRGGGLSEQYF